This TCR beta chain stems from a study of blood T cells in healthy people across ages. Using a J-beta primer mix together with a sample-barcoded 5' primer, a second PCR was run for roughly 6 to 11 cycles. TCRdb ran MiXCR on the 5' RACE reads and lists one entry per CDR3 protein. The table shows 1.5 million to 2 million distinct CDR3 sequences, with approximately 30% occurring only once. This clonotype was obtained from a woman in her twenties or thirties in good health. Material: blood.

The CDR3 spells CASSLGFWGMNTEAFF. CDR3 nucleotide sequence: TGTGCCAGCAGCTTGGGCTTCTGGGGGATGAACACTGAAGCTTTCTTT. The gene calls are TRBV5-6 and TRBJ1-1, with D perhaps matching TRBD1 (5 bases). This CDR3 has 16 residues. V lost 0 bases and J lost 0, with 12 bases in between. Germline V gives CDR1 SGHDT, CDR2 YYEEEE.